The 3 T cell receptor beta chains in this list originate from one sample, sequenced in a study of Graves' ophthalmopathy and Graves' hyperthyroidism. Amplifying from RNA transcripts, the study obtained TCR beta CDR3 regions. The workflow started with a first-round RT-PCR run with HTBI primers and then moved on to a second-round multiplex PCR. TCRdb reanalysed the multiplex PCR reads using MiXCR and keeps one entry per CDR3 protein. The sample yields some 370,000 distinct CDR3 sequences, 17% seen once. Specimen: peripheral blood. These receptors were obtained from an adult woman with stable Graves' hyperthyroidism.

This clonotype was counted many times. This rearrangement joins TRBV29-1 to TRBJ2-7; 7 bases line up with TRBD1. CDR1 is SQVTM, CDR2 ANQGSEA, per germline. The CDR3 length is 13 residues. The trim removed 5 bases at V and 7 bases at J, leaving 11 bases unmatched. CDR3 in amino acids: CSVSQQGIGEQYF. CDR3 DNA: TGCAGCGTTTCGCAACAGGGGATCGGGGAGCAGTACTTC.

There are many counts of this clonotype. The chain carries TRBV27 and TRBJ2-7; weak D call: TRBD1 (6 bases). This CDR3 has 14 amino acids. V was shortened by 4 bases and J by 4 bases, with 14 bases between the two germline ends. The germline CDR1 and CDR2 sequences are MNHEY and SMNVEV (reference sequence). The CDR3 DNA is TGTGCCAGCAGTTCTAACGACAGGTTTTACGAGCAGTACTTC. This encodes CASSSNDRFYEQYF.

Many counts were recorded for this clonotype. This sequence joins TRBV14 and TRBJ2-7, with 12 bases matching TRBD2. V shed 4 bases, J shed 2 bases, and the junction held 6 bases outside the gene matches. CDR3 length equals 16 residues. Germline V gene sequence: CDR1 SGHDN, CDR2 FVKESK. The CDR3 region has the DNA TGTGCCAGCAGCCCGCGGACTAGCGGGGTGACCTACGAGCAGTACTTC. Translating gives CASSPRTSGVTYEQYF.